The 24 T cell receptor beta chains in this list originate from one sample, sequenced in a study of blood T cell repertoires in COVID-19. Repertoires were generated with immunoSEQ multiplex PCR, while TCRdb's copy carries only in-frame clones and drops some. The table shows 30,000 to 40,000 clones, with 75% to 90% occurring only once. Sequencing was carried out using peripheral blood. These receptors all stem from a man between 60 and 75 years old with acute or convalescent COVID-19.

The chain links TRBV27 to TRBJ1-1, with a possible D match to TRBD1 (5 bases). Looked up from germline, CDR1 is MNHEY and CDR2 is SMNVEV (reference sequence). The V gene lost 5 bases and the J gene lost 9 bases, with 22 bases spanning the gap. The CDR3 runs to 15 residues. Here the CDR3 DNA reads TGTGCCAGCAGTATAACCGGGCAGAAAAAGGGGAAAGCTTTCTTT. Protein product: CASSITGQKKGKAFF.

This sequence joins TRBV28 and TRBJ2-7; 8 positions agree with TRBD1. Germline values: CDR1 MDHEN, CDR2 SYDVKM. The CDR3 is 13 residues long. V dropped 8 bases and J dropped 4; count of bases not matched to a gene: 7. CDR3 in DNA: TGTGCCAGCCTCGACAGGGGAGTATACGAGCAGTACTTC. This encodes CASLDRGVYEQYF.

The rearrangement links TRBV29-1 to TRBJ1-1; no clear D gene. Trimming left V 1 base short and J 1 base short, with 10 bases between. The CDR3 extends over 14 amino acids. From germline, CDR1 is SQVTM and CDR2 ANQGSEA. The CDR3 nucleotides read TGCAGCGTTGAAGGCAGGTATACGAACACTGAAGCTTTCTTT. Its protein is CSVEGRYTNTEAFF.

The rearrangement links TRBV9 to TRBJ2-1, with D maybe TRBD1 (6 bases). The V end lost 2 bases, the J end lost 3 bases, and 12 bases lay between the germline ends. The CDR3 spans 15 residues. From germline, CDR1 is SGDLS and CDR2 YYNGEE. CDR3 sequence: CASSVDRWGYNEQFF. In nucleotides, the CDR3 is TGTGCCAGCAGCGTTGACAGGTGGGGCTACAATGAGCAGTTCTTC.

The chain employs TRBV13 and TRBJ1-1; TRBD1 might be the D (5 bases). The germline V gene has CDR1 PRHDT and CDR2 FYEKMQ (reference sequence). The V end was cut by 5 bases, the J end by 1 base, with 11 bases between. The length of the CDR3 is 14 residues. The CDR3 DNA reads TGTGCCAGCAGCACAGACAGTGGGAACACTGAAGCTTTCTTT. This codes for CASSTDSGNTEAFF.

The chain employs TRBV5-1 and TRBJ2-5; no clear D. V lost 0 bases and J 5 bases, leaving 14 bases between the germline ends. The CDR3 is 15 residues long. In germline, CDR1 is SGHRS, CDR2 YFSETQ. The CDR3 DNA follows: TGCGCCAGCAGCTTGGTGGCGGCCTCTCCTGAGACCCAGTACTTC. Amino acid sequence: CASSLVAASPETQYF.

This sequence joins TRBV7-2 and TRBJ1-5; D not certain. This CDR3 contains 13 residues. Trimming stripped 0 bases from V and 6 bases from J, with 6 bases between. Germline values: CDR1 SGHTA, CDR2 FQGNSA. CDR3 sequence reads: CASSLAGGQPQHF. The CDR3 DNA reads TGTGCCAGCAGCTTAGCAGGCGGTCAGCCCCAGCATTTT.

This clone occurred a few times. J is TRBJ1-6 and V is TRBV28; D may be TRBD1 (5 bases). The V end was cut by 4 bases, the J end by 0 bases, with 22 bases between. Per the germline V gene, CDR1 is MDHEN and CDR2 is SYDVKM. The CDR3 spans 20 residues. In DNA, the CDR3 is TGTGCCAGCAGTTCCTTCCCGAGGAGGGGACCGAGCTCCTATAATTCACCCCTCCACTTT. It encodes CASSSFPRRGPSSYNSPLHF.

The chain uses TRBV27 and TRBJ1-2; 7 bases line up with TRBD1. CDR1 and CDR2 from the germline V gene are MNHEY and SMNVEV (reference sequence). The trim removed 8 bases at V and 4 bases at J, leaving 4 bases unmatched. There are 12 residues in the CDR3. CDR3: CASGQELYGYTF. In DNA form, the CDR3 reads TGTGCCAGCGGACAGGAGCTCTATGGCTACACCTTC.

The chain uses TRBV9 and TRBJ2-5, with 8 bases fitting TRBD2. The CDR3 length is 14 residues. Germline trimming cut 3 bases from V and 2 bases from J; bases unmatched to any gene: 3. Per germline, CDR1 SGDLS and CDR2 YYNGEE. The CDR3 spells CASSGIAGQETQYF. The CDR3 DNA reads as TGTGCCAGCAGCGGAATAGCGGGACAAGAGACCCAGTACTTC.

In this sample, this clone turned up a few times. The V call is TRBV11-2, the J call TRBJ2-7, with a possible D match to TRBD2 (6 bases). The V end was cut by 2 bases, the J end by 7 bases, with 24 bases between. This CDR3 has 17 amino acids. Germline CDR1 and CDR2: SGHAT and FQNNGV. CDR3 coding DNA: TGTGCCAGCAGCTTATCAGATTCTATAGCGGCCCCTAGGGAGCAGTACTTC. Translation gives CASSLSDSIAAPREQYF.

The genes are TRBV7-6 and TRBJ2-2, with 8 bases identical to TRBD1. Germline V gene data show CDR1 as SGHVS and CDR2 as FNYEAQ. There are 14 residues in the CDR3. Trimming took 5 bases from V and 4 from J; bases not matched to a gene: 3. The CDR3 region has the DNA TGTGCCAGCAGCCGGACAGGGTTCACCGGGGAGCTGTTTTTT. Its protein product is CASSRTGFTGELFF.

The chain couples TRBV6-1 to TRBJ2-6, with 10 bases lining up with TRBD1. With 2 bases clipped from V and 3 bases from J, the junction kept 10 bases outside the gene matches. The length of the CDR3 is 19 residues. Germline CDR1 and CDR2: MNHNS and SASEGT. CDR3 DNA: TGTGCCAGCAGTGAATGGGAGACAGGGGGCAGCTATGGGGCCAACGTCCTGACTTTC. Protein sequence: CASSEWETGGSYGANVLTF.

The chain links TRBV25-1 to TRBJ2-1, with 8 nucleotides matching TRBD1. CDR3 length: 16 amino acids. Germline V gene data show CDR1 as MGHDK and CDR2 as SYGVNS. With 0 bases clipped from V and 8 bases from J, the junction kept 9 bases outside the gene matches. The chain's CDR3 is CASSEYAQGAGDEQFF. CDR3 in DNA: TGTGCCAGCAGTGAATACGCGCAGGGGGCTGGAGATGAGCAGTTCTTC. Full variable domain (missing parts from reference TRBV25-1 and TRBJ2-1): EADIYQTPRYLVIGTGKKITLECSQTMGHDKMYWYQQDPGMELHLIHYSYGVNSTEKGDLSSESTVSRIRTEHFPLTLESARPSHTSQYLCASSEYAQGAGDEQFFGPGTRLTVL.

CDR3 protein: CASRAGNMAFF. CDR3 nucleotide sequence: TGTGCCAGCAGAGCCGGGAATATGGCTTTCTTT. The chain uses TRBV6-5 and TRBJ1-1; D is unresolved. The germline V gene has CDR1 MNHEY and CDR2 SVGAGI. The ends were cut back, 6 bases at V and 11 bases at J, with 13 bases in the middle. This CDR3 is 11 amino acids long.

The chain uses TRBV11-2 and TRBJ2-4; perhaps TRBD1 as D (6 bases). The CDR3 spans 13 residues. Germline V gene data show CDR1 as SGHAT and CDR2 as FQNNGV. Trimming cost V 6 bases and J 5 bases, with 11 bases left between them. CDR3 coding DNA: TGTGCCAGCAGGAGAGACAGGCAAAACATTCAGTACTTC. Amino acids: CASRRDRQNIQYF. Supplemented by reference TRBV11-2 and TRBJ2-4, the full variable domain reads EAGVAQSPRYKIIEKRQSVAFWCNPISGHATLYWYQQILGQGPKLLIQFQNNGVVDDSQLPKDRFSAERLKGVDSTLKIQPAKLEDSAVYLCASRRDRQNIQYFGAGTRLSVL.

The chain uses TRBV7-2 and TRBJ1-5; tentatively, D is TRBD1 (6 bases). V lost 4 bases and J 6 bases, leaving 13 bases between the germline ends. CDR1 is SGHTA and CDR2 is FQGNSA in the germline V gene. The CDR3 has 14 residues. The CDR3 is CASSSRARGQPQHF. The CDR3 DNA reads TGTGCCAGCAGCTCAAGAGCCAGGGGTCAGCCCCAGCATTTT.

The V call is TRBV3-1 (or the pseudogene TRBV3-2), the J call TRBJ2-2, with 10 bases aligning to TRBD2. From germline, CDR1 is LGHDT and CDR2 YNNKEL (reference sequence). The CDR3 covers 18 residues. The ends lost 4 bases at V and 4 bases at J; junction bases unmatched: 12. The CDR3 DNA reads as TGTGCCAGCAGCCCCCTTTTGTCCAGCGGGAGGGCCACCGGGGAGCTGTTTTTT. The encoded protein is CASSPLLSSGRATGELFF.

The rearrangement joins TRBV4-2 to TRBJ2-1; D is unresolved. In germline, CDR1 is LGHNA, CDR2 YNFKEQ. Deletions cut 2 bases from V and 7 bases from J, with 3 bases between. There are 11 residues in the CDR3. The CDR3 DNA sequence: TGTGCCAGCAGCCAAACTAATGAGCAGTTCTTC. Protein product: CASSQTNEQFF.

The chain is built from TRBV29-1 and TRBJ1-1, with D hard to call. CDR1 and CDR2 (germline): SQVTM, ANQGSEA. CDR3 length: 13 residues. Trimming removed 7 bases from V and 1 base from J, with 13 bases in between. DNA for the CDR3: TGCAGCGCGGCCGAGAACTCGAACACTGAAGCTTTCTTT. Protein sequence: CSAAENSNTEAFF.

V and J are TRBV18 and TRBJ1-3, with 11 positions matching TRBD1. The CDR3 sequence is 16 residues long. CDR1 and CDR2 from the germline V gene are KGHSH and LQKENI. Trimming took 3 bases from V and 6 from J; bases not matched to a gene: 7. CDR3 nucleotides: TGTGCCAGCTCACCCCTCGGACAGGGGGCCGTAAACACCATATATTTT. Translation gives CASSPLGQGAVNTIYF.

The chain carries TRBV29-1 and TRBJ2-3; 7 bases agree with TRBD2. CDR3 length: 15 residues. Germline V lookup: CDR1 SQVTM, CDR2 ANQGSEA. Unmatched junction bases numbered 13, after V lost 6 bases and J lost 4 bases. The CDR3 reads CSVDTMEGGPDTQYF. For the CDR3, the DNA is TGCAGCGTCGACACGATGGAGGGAGGGCCAGATACGCAGTATTTT.

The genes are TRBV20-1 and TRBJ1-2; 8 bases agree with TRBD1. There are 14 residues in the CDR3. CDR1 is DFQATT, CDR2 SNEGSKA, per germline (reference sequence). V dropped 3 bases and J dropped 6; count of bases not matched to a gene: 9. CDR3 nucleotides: TGCAGTGCTAGTAAACAACAGGGGGTTGATGGCTACACCTTC. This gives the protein CSASKQQGVDGYTF.

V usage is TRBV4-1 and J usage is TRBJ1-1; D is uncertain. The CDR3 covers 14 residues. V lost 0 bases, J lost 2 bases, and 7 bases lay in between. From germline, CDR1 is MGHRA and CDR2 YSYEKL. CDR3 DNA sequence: TGCGCCAGCAGCCAAGAGATGGGCAACACTGAAGCTTTCTTT. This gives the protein CASSQEMGNTEAFF.